The 15 T cell receptor beta chains given below trace back to one sample, sequenced in a study of T cell responses to AZD1222 COVID-19 vaccine. This table comes from immunoSEQ multiplex PCR, and its TCRdb copy is limited to in-frame clones, with some not included. The data hold 58,000 or so clones, with less than 90% observed a single time. The starting material was peripheral blood, obtained on day 0 of AZD1222 vaccination. These TCRs come from an adult in good health.

The V and J genes are TRBV19 and TRBJ2-1; D remains unclear. V lost 6 bases and J 3 bases, leaving 9 bases between the germline ends. This CDR3 has 13 amino acids. Germline V CDR1 and CDR2: LNHDA, SQIVND (reference sequence). The CDR3 DNA sequence: TGTGCCAGTAGCATGGGCAACTACAATGAGCAGTTCTTC. This codes for CASSMGNYNEQFF.

This clone was counted once. The chain combines TRBV5-1 with TRBJ1-4; no clear D. CDR3 length: 13 residues. V was clipped by 2 bases and J by 8 bases, with 10 bases between them. Per germline, CDR1 SGHRS and CDR2 YFSETQ. The CDR3: CASSLQLSEKLFF. Written as DNA, the CDR3 is TGCGCCAGCAGCTTACAACTGTCCGAAAAACTGTTTTTT.

The chain recombines TRBV2 with TRBJ2-1; D may be TRBD2 (5 bases). Germline V gives CDR1 SNHLY, CDR2 FYNNEI. With 6 bases removed from V and 7 bases from J, the gap between germline ends came to 13 bases. CDR3 length: 13 residues. The CDR3 DNA reads TGTGCCAGCAGCCCGGTCCGAGGGAATGAGCAGTTCTTC. This encodes CASSPVRGNEQFF.

This clone appeared a few times. V and J are TRBV27 and TRBJ2-7, with a weak D call TRBD2 (6 bases). The CDR3 is 13 residues long. Trimming removed 6 bases from V and 3 bases from J, with 12 bases in between. From germline, CDR1 is MNHEY and CDR2 SMNVEV (reference sequence). The CDR3 here is CASRWSGGYEQYF. Written as DNA, the CDR3 is TGTGCCAGCAGGTGGTCCGGGGGCTACGAGCAGTACTTC.

This clone has only a few counts. The chain joins TRBV5-8 to TRBJ2-2; perhaps TRBD2 as D (6 bases). CDR3 length equals 16 residues. In germline, CDR1 is SGHTS, CDR2 YDEGEE. V shed 0 bases and J shed 4 bases, with 13 bases lying between them. The CDR3 DNA is TGTGCCAGCAGCTTGGTCGGGGGAACAAGCACCGGGGAGCTGTTTTTT. Residues: CASSLVGGTSTGELFF.

This chain uses TRBV7-9 with TRBJ1-5, with D hard to call. Looked up from germline, CDR1 is SEHNR and CDR2 is FQNEAQ (reference sequence). The CDR3 totals 16 residues. The V end was cut by 7 bases, the J end by 1 base, with 17 bases between. The CDR3 reads CASTERRSGSNQPQHF. The CDR3 nucleotides are TGTGCCAGCACCGAGAGGAGGAGCGGCAGCAATCAGCCCCAGCATTTT.

This chain links TRBV29-1 with TRBJ2-2; the D is unclear. The V end was cut by 5 bases, the J end by 0 bases, with 13 bases between. The CDR3 is 15 amino acids. Germline assignment: CDR1 SQVTM and CDR2 ANQGSEA. The CDR3 DNA follows: TGCAGCGTTCCGGCCGGGCCATCGAACACCGGGGAGCTGTTTTTT. Translation gives CSVPAGPSNTGELFF.

The chain links TRBV29-1 to TRBJ2-1, with 8 positions matching TRBD2. This CDR3 spans 14 amino acids. The ends lost 2 bases at V and 7 bases at J; junction bases unmatched: 7. CDR1 SQVTM and CDR2 ANQGSEA come from the germline V gene. The CDR3 is CSVESGRGGNEQFF. For the CDR3, the DNA is TGCAGCGTTGAATCCGGGCGCGGGGGGAATGAGCAGTTCTTC.

This clone was observed a single time. This sequence joins TRBV2 and TRBJ1-3, with D hard to call. The length of the CDR3 is 12 residues. Trimming shortened V by 9 bases and J by 0 bases, and 6 bases separated the two germline ends. Germline V gene data show CDR1 as SNHLY and CDR2 as FYNNEI. CDR3 loop: CASRSSGNTIYF. CDR3 bases: TGTGCCAGTCGCAGCTCTGGAAACACCATATATTTT.

The gene calls are TRBV10-3 and TRBJ2-3; 8 bases match TRBD1. The CDR3 is made up of 14 amino acids. The ends lost 9 bases at V and 3 bases at J; junction bases unmatched: 8. Germline V CDR1 and CDR2: ENHRY, SYGVKD. The DNA for the CDR3 is TGTGCCATGGCCCCGGACAGGGCGACAGATACGCAGTATTTT. Encoded protein: CAMAPDRATDTQYF.

This clone is a singleton in its sample. The rearrangement joins TRBV5-1 to TRBJ2-3, with 8 bases lining up with TRBD2. CDR3 size: 14 residues. V gave up 4 bases and J gave up 5 bases; unmatched junction bases: 6. Germline V gene sequence: CDR1 SGHRS, CDR2 YFSETQ. CDR3 DNA sequence: TGCGCCAGCAGCGTTAGCGGGGTGGAAGATACGCAGTATTTT. Translated, it gives CASSVSGVEDTQYF.

The chain recombines TRBV6-5 with TRBJ2-1, with D perhaps matching TRBD1 (6 bases). Germline V gives CDR1 MNHEY, CDR2 SVGAGI. V was clipped by 6 bases and J by 4 bases, with 10 bases between them. This CDR3 is built from 13 residues. DNA for the CDR3: TGTGCCAGCAGGATCACAGGGTACAATGAGCAGTTCTTC. This gives the protein CASRITGYNEQFF.

The chain carries TRBV7-9 and TRBJ2-7; D may correspond to TRBD1 or TRBD2 (5 bases each). The CDR3 is 15 amino acids. V was cut by 5 bases and J by 2 bases, with 16 bases left in between. The germline V gene encodes CDR1 SEHNR and CDR2 FQNEAQ (reference sequence). CDR3 in DNA: TGTGCCAGCAGCCTTCCCTGGGACGGAGCCTACGAGCAGTACTTC. This gives the protein CASSLPWDGAYEQYF.

Only a few counts were recorded for this clone. The rearrangement joins TRBV12-3 or TRBV12-4 to TRBJ2-5, with D possibly matching TRBD1 (6 bases). The ends were cut back, 4 bases at V and 5 bases at J, with 8 bases in the middle. The CDR3 covers 12 residues. The CDR3 coding sequence is TGTGCCAGCAGTTATGGGGGCGAGACCCAGTACTTC. This sequence encodes CASSYGGETQYF.

The chain couples TRBV28 to TRBJ1-4; D not resolved. V dropped 6 bases and J dropped 2 bases, with 13 bases sitting between them. This CDR3 contains 15 residues. Germline CDR1 and CDR2: MDHEN and SYDVKM. This CDR3 is CASSEGGRTNEKLFF. Written as DNA, the CDR3 is TGTGCCAGCAGCGAGGGCGGGCGCACTAATGAAAAACTGTTTTTT.